This TCR beta chain was retrieved from a study of blood T cell repertoires in COVID-19. Study background: Samples came from the United States, Italy and Spain, spanning acute and convalescent COVID-19.

Generated by immunoSEQ multiplex PCR, the TCRdb table keeps only in-frame clones and is missing some. The profile covers 45,000 to 55,000 clones, with over 75% appearing a single time and 7.5% to 9.5% taken by the ten largest. Germline assignment: CDR1 SGHRS and CDR2 YFSETQ. This CDR3 contains 15 residues. The ends lost 1 base at V and 1 base at J; junction bases unmatched: 2. The gene calls are TRBV5-1 and TRBJ2-5, with 9 nucleotides matching TRBD2. This TCR was recovered from a woman in her thirties or forties with active COVID-19. Sequencing was done on a sample of peripheral blood. The CDR3 coding sequence is TGCGCCAGCAGCTTGTGGCGGGGGGGCCAAGAGACCCAGTACTTC. Encoded protein: CASSLWRGGQETQYF.